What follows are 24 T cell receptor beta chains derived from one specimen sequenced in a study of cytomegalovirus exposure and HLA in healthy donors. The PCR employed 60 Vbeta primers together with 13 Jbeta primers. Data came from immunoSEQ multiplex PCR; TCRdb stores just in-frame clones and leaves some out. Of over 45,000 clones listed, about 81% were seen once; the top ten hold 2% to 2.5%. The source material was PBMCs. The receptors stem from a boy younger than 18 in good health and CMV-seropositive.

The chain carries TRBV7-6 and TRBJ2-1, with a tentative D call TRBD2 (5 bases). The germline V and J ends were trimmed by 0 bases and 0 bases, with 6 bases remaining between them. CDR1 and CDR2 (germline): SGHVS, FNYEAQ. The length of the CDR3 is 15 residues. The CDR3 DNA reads TGTGCCAGCAGCTTAGCCGGGAACTCCTACAATGAGCAGTTCTTC. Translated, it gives CASSLAGNSYNEQFF.

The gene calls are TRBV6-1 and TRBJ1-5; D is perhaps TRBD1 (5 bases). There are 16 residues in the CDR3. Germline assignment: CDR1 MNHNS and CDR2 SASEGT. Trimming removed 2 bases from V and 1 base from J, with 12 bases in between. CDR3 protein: CASSELQGRSNQPQHF. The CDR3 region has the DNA TGTGCCAGCAGTGAACTCCAGGGAAGGAGCAATCAGCCCCAGCATTTT.

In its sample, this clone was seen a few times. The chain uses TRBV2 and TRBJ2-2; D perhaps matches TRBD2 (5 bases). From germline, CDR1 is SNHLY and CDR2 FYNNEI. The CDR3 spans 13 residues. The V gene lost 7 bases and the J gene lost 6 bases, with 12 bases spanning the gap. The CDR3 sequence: CASIDYPAGELFF. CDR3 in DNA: TGTGCCAGCATAGACTATCCTGCCGGGGAGCTGTTTTTT.

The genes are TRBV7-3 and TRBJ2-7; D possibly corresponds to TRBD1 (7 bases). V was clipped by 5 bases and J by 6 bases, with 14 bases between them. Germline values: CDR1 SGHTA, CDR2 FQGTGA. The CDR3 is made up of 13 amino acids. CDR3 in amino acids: CASSAGQQGEQYF. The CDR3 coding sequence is TGTGCCAGCAGCGCGGGACAGCAGGGCGAGCAGTACTTC.

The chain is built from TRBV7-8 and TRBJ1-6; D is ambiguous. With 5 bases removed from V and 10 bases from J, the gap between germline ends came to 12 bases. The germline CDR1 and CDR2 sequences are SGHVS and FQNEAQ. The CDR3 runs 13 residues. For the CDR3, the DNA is TGTGCCAGCAGCCCGGACTCGGGCTCACCCCTCCACTTT. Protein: CASSPDSGSPLHF.

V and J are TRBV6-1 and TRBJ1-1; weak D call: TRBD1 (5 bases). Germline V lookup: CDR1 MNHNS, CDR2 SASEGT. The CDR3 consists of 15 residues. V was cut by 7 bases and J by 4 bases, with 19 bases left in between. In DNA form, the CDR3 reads TGTGCCAGCACCAGACAGAACGTTTACGGCACTGAAGCTTTCTTT. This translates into CASTRQNVYGTEAFF.

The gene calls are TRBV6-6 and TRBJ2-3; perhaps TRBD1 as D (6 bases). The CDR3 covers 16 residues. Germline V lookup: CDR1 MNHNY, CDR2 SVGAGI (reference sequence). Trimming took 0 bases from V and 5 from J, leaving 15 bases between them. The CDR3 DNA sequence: TGTGCCAGCAGTTACTCGACAGCCCGAGGGGGAGATACGCAGTATTTT. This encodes CASSYSTARGGDTQYF.

In DNA, the CDR3 is TGTGCCAGTAGTCCTGGACAGGGACCTACTGAAGCTTTCTTT. The encoded protein is CASSPGQGPTEAFF. This chain connects TRBV19 to TRBJ1-1; 8 positions match TRBD1. Germline loops: CDR1 LNHDA, CDR2 SQIVND (reference sequence). This CDR3 comprises 14 residues. V lost 5 bases, J lost 5 bases, and 7 bases stayed unmatched.

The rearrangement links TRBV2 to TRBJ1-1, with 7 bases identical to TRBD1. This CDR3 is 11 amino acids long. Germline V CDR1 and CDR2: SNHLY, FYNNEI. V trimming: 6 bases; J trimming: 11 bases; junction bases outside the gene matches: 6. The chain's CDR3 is CASSDREAAFF. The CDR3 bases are TGTGCCAGCAGCGACAGGGAGGCGGCTTTCTTT.

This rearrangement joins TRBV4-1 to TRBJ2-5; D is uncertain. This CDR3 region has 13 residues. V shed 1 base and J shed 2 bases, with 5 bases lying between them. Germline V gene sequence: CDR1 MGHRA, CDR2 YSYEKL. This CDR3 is CASSQGQQETQYF. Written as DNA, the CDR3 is TGCGCCAGCAGCCAAGGACAACAAGAGACCCAGTACTTC.

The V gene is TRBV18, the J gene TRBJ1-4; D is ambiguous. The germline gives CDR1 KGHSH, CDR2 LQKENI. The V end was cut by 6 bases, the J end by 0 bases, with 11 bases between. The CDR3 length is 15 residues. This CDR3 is CASSTQYTTNEKLFF. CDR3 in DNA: TGTGCCAGCTCCACACAATATACAACTAATGAAAAACTGTTTTTT.

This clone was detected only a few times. CDR3 region: CAAGEAEAFF. The CDR3 DNA sequence: TGTGCCGCCGGGGAAGCAGAAGCTTTCTTT. The chain is built from TRBV10-3 and TRBJ1-1; no definite D call. The CDR3 spans 10 residues. Trimming shortened V by 11 bases and J by 8 bases, and 12 bases separated the two germline ends. CDR1 ENHRY and CDR2 SYGVKD come from the germline V gene.

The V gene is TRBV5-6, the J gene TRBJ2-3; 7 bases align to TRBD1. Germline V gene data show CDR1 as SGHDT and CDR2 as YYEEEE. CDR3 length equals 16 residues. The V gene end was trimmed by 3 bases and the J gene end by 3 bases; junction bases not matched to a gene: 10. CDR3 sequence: CASSWGTAISTDTQYF. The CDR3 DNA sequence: TGTGCCAGCAGCTGGGGGACAGCCATTAGTACAGATACGCAGTATTTT.

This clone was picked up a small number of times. The CDR3 reads CSVSGTTNTGELFF. The CDR3 nucleotides are TGCAGCGTTTCCGGGACTACGAACACCGGGGAGCTGTTTTTT. The rearrangement links TRBV29-1 to TRBJ2-2; TRBD2 matches 7 bases. After removal of 5 bases from V and 0 bases from J, the junction contained 3 bases not matched to a gene. Germline V gene lookup returns CDR1 SQVTM and CDR2 ANQGSEA. The CDR3 extends over 14 amino acids.

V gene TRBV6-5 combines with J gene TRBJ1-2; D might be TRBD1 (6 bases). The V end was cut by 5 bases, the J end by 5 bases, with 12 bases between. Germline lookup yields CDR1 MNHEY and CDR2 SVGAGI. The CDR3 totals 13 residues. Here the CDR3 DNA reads TGTGCCAGCAGTCCCAGGGGATTTTATGGCTACACCTTC. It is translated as CASSPRGFYGYTF.

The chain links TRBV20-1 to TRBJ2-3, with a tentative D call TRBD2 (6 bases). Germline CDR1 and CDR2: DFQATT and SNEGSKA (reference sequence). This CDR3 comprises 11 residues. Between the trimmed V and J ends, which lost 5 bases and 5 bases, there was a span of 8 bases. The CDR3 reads CSAWTKDTQYF. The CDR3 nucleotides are TGCAGTGCTTGGACTAAAGATACGCAGTATTTT.

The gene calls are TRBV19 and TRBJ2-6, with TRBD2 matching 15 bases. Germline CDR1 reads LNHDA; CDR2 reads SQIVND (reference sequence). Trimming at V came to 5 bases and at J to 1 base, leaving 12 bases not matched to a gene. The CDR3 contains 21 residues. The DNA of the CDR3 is TGTGCCAGTAGTGAAGCGCCGGGACTAGCGGGGGGATATTCTGGGGCCAACGTCCTGACTTTC. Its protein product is CASSEAPGLAGGYSGANVLTF.

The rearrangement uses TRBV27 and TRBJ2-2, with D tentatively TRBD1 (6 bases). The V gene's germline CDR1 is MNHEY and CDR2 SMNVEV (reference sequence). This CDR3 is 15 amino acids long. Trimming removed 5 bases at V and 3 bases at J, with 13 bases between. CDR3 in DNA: TGTGCCAGCAGTACCTCCTACAGGGACACCGGGGAGCTGTTTTTT. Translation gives CASSTSYRDTGELFF.

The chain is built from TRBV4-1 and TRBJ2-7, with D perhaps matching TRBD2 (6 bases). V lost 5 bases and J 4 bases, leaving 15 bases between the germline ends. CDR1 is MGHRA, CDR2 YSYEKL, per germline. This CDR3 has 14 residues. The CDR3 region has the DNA TGCGCCAGCAGCTTGAGGACTACGGCTTACGAGCAGTACTTC. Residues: CASSLRTTAYEQYF.

CDR3 sequence reads: CSAPGGMAQHF. CDR3 nucleotides: TGCAGTGCTCCCGGAGGGATGGCCCAGCATTTT. V gene TRBV20-1 combines with J gene TRBJ1-5; no reliable D call. The germline V gene has CDR1 DFQATT and CDR2 SNEGSKA (reference sequence). The CDR3 totals 11 residues. The ends were cut back, 5 bases at V and 11 bases at J, with 13 bases in the middle.

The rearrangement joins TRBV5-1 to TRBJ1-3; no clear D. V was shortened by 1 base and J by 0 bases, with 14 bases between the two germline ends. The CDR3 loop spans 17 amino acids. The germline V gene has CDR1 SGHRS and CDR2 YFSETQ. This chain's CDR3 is CASSLQVFGGSGNTIYF. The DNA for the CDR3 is TGCGCCAGCAGCTTGCAGGTCTTCGGAGGCTCTGGAAACACCATATATTTT.

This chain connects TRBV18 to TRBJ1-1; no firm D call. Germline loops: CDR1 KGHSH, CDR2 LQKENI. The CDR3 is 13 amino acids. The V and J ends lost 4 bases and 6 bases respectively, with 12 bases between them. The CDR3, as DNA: TGTGCCAGCTCACTAGATTATAGAGCTGAAGCTTTCTTT. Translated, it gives CASSLDYRAEAFF.

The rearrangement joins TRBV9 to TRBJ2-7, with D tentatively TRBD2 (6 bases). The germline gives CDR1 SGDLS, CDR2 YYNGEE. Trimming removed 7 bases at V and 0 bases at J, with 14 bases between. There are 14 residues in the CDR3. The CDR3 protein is CASSPRGSSYEQYF. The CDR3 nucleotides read TGTGCCAGCTCCCCCCGGGGGAGCTCCTACGAGCAGTACTTC.

The CDR3 here is CARVPQPGDRIRNEQFF. In DNA form, the CDR3 reads TGTGCCAGAGTCCCCCAGCCAGGGGACAGGATAAGGAATGAGCAGTTCTTC. The rearrangement joins TRBV5-3 to TRBJ2-1; TRBD1 agrees at 8 bases. Being an ORF, TRBV5-3 has a function that is uncertain. This CDR3 spans 17 amino acids. With V trimmed by 7 bases and J by 7 bases, 19 bases remained unmatched.